The text below deals with one TCR beta chain. The data were taken from a study of cytotoxic CD8 clonotypes in ibrutinib-treated CLL. The data were produced by immunoSEQ multiplex PCR, yet TCRdb's version contains in-frame clones alone and is incomplete. The sample lists tens of thousands of clones; approximately 57% were seen once. Deletions cut 6 bases from V and 4 bases from J, with 22 bases between. The CDR3 has 16 residues. The germline CDR1 and CDR2 sequences are SGHAT and FQNNGV. The specimen was PBMCs, collected before ibrutinib treatment. This TCR was sampled from a human donor with chronic lymphocytic leukemia. J is TRBJ2-7 and V is TRBV11-2; no clear D gene. The CDR3 reads CASSALGFSDPYEQYF. DNA of the CDR3: TGTGCCAGCAGTGCATTGGGTTTTTCAGACCCTTACGAGCAGTACTTC.